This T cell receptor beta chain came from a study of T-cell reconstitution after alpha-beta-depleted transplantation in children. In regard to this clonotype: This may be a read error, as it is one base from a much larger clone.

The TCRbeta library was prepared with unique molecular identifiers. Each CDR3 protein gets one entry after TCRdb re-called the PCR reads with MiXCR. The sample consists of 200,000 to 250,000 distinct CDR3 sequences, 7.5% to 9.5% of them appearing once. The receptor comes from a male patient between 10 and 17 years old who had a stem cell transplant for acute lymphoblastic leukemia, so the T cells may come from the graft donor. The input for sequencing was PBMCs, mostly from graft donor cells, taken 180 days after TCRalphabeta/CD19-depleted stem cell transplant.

CDR3 in DNA: TGCAGTGCTACTGGACAGGGGAACTACAATGAGCGGTTCTTC. Amino acid sequence: CSATGQGNYNERFF. The chain is built from TRBV20-1 and TRBJ2-1; 9 bases match TRBD1. The germline V gene has CDR1 DFQATT and CDR2 SNEGSKA (reference sequence). The CDR3 runs to 14 residues.